This is a list of T cell receptor beta chains from one sample in a study of T-cell memory formation after mild COVID-19. TCRdb processed the 5' RACE reads anew with MiXCR; each CDR3 protein has one entry. The table includes about 110,000 distinct CDR3 sequences, 18% detected once. The source material was PBMCs or a T cell subset sorted from them (not recorded which). The origin of the receptors is a man younger than 35 who had mild COVID-19 (a few samples of this study predate the infection). Cell type and time point are not known. Both conserved end residues are part of each CDR3. The D gene is left open where the match is weak. Some rows have no size entry. The others give once, few or many, or a class for an expanded clone.

-,13,-,TRBV11-2,TRBJ2-1,CASSIWGLPEQFF,TGTGCCAGCAGCATATGGGGGCTACCTGAGCAGTTCTTC
many,12,-,TRBV7-2,TRBJ1-3,CASSLDRNTIYF,TGTGCCAGCAGCTTAGACCGAAACACCATATATTTT
few,14,TRBD1,TRBV5-1,TRBJ2-5,CASFGQGDQETQYF,TGCGCCAGCTTCGGACAGGGGGACCAAGAGACCCAGTACTTC
-,10,-,TRBV6-2/TRBV6-3,TRBJ1-1,CASRDTEAFF,TGTGCCAGCAGAGACACTGAAGCTTTCTTT
-,13,-,TRBV5-1,TRBJ2-5,CASSSGGQETQYF,TGCGCCAGCAGCTCCGGGGGCCAAGAGACCCAGTACTTC
few,15,-,TRBV7-9,TRBJ2-1,CASSFQGPTYNEQFF,TGTGCCAGCAGCTTTCAGGGGCCGACCTACAATGAGCAGTTCTTC
few,15,-,TRBV7-2,TRBJ1-4,CASSQLGGGNEKLFF,TGTGCCAGCAGCCAATTAGGCGGAGGGAATGAAAAACTGTTTTTT
few,14,TRBD1,TRBV24-1,TRBJ2-2,CATRDRGRTGELFF,TGTGCCACGAGGGACAGGGGGCGGACCGGGGAGCTGTTTTTT
-,13,-,TRBV5-1,TRBJ1-1,CASSPGLDTEAFF,TGCGCCAGCAGCCCAGGGCTGGACACTGAAGCTTTCTTT
-,15,TRBD1,TRBV20-1,TRBJ2-3,CGGQGSGQGEDTQYF,TGCGGGGGACAGGGTTCGGGACAGGGGGAAGATACGCAGTATTTT
-,17,TRBD1,TRBV7-2,TRBJ1-1,CASSPQTGGDLRTEAFF,TGTGCCAGCAGCCCCCAGACAGGGGGCGATCTACGCACTGAAGCTTTCTTT
once,14,TRBD1,TRBV9,TRBJ1-2,CASTNTGGDYGYTF,TGTGCCAGTACTAACACAGGGGGCGACTATGGCTACACCTTC
few,15,TRBD1,TRBV5-1,TRBJ2-2,CASSFQGADTGELFF,TGCGCCAGCAGCTTTCAGGGGGCGGACACCGGGGAGCTGTTTTTT
many,12,-,TRBV5-6,TRBJ2-7,CASSPGQDEQYF,TGTGCCAGCAGCCCCGGTCAGGACGAGCAGTACTTC
-,16,-,TRBV6-5,TRBJ2-3,CASSQRRSLGTDTQYF,TGTGCCAGCAGTCAAAGACGGTCCTTAGGGACAGATACGCAGTATTTT
few,11,-,TRBV5-4,TRBJ2-5,CASSRFWAQYF,TGTGCCAGCAGCCGTTTCTGGGCCCAGTACTTC
-,14,TRBD2,TRBV7-9,TRBJ2-7,CASSSPGGAGEQYF,TGTGCCAGCAGCTCCCCCGGGGGGGCGGGCGAGCAGTACTTC
many,12,-,TRBV7-2,TRBJ2-7,CASSSGFDEQYF,TGTGCCAGCAGCTCCGGGTTTGACGAGCAGTACTTC
few,18,-,TRBV10-3,TRBJ2-3,CAKYLVSRAETSTDTQYF,TGTGCCAAATATCTTGTATCGAGGGCAGAGACTAGCACAGATACGCAGTATTTT
few,17,-,TRBV28,TRBJ2-2,CASSPWDLRINTGELFF,TGTGCCAGCAGCCCATGGGACTTGAGAATAAACACCGGGGAGCTGTTTTTT
few,14,-,TRBV7-2,TRBJ2-3,CASSRRGAPDTQYF,TGTGCCAGTAGCCGGAGGGGGGCCCCGGATACGCAGTATTTT
-,19,-,TRBV6-5,TRBJ1-1,CASSYSPPGGSLGLAEAFF,TGTGCCAGCAGTTACTCCCCCCCGGGGGGATCCCTCGGTTTGGCTGAAGCTTTCTTT
many,14,TRBD2,TRBV10-3,TRBJ2-5,CATRGREGQETQYF,TGTGCCACCAGAGGGAGGGAAGGGCAAGAGACCCAGTACTTC
-,15,-,TRBV6-5,TRBJ1-1,CASSYPGRLNTEAFF,TGTGCCAGCAGTTACCCAGGACGGCTGAACACTGAAGCTTTCTTT
few,17,-,TRBV6-9,TRBJ1-5,CASSYSVPGPYNQPQHF,TGTGCCAGCAGTTATTCAGTCCCGGGGCCTTACAACCAGCCCCAGCATTTT
-,14,TRBD1,TRBV5-1,TRBJ2-3,CASSADRGTDTQYF,TGCGCCAGCAGCGCGGACAGGGGCACAGATACGCAGTATTTT